Presented here are 10 T cell receptor beta chains from one specimen sequenced in a study of T-cell memory formation after mild COVID-19. Using its own MiXCR run on the 5' RACE reads, TCRdb lists one record per CDR3 protein. The sample contains 70,000 to 100,000 distinct CDR3 sequences, less than 15% of which appear only once. The sample consisted of PBMCs or a T cell subset sorted from them (not recorded which). These TCRs come from an adult woman who had mild COVID-19 (a few samples of this study predate the infection). Cell type and time point are not known.

This clonotype occurred a few times. V gene TRBV2 combines with J gene TRBJ2-7, with unresolved D. V was shortened by 6 bases and J by 3 bases, with 9 bases between the two germline ends. CDR1 SNHLY and CDR2 FYNNEI come from the germline V gene. The CDR3 runs to 12 residues. CDR3 bases: TGTGCCAGCAGGATGACGGTCTACGAGCAGTACTTC. Its translation is CASRMTVYEQYF.

V usage is TRBV7-3 and J usage is TRBJ1-1, with D perhaps matching TRBD1 (6 bases). The V end was cut by 5 bases, the J end by 2 bases, with 24 bases between. CDR3 length: 18 residues. Germline V CDR1 and CDR2: SGHTA, FQGTGA. The chain's CDR3 is CASSPSEGGRGQNTEAFF. CDR3 nucleotides: TGTGCCAGCAGCCCCTCCGAGGGTGGCAGGGGCCAAAACACTGAAGCTTTCTTT.

The sample holds a few counts of this clonotype. The chain carries TRBV6-1 and TRBJ2-6; D remains ambiguous. This CDR3 has 16 amino acids. The V end lost 1 base, the J end lost 3 bases, and 10 bases lay between the germline ends. Germline V gives CDR1 MNHNS, CDR2 SASEGT. The chain's CDR3 is CASSEGPVFGANVLTF. The CDR3 DNA is TGTGCCAGCAGTGAAGGCCCGGTATTTGGGGCCAACGTCCTGACTTTC.

This clonotype was seen only a few times. The V and J genes are TRBV25-1 and TRBJ1-1; D gene uncertain. CDR1 and CDR2 (germline): MGHDK, SYGVNS. The CDR3 totals 14 residues. Trimming left V 4 bases short and J 1 base short, with 10 bases between. In DNA form, the CDR3 reads TGTGCCAGCAGTGGGAGGCAGCCGAACACTGAAGCTTTCTTT. As protein: CASSGRQPNTEAFF.

A few counts support this clonotype. This chain uses TRBV20-1 with TRBJ2-1; 9 bases line up with TRBD2. The CDR3 contains 14 residues. The germline V gene has CDR1 DFQATT and CDR2 SNEGSKA (reference sequence). Germline trimming cut 5 bases from V and 4 bases from J; bases unmatched to any gene: 6. The CDR3: CSARKRGEYNEQFF. The CDR3 DNA follows: TGCAGTGCTCGGAAGCGGGGGGAATACAATGAGCAGTTCTTC.

This clonotype was detected only a few times. The gene calls are TRBV5-1 and TRBJ1-3; TRBD1 agrees at 9 bases. J was trimmed by 4 bases and V by 4 bases; bases with no gene match: 9. In germline, CDR1 is SGHRS, CDR2 YFSETQ. The CDR3 extends over 16 amino acids. CDR3: CASSLGQGGSGNTIYF. CDR3 nucleotides: TGCGCCAGCAGCCTGGGACAGGGAGGGTCCGGAAACACCATATATTTT.

A few counts support this clonotype. The V call is TRBV9, the J call TRBJ2-3, with 9 positions matching TRBD2. Germline trimming cut 0 bases from V and 1 base from J; bases unmatched to any gene: 0. CDR3 length equals 15 residues. The germline V gene encodes CDR1 SGDLS and CDR2 YYNGEE. The CDR3 sequence is CASSVASGGTDTQYF. The CDR3 nucleotides read TGTGCCAGCAGCGTAGCTAGCGGGGGCACAGATACGCAGTATTTT.

This clonotype was seen more than once but under ten times. The chain recombines TRBV5-1 with TRBJ2-2, with 7 bases matching TRBD1. CDR1 is SGHRS, CDR2 YFSETQ, per germline. The CDR3 consists of 14 residues. Losses at the gene ends were 5 bases for V and 4 bases for J; bases not matched to a gene: 5. The CDR3 loop is CASRIRQGTGELFF. The DNA of the CDR3 is TGCGCCAGCAGAATACGACAGGGCACCGGGGAGCTGTTTTTT.

The chain links TRBV2 to TRBJ2-1; TRBD2 matches at 10 bases. Germline assignment: CDR1 SNHLY and CDR2 FYNNEI. The CDR3 extends over 15 amino acids. V was pared by 4 bases and J by 5 bases, with 5 bases of the junction left unmatched. The CDR3 sequence: CASSGKRGGNNEQFF. CDR3 bases: TGTGCCAGCAGTGGCAAGCGGGGGGGCAACAATGAGCAGTTCTTC.

This clonotype was picked up a small number of times. The rearrangement uses TRBV27 and TRBJ2-7, with D possibly being TRBD1 (6 bases). The CDR3 has 13 amino acids. V was pared by 3 bases and J by 5 bases, with 11 bases between. The germline V gene has CDR1 MNHEY and CDR2 SMNVEV (reference sequence). The CDR3, as DNA: TGTGCCAGCAGTTTCAGGGGTAGAAACGAGCAGTACTTC. Translation: CASSFRGRNEQYF.